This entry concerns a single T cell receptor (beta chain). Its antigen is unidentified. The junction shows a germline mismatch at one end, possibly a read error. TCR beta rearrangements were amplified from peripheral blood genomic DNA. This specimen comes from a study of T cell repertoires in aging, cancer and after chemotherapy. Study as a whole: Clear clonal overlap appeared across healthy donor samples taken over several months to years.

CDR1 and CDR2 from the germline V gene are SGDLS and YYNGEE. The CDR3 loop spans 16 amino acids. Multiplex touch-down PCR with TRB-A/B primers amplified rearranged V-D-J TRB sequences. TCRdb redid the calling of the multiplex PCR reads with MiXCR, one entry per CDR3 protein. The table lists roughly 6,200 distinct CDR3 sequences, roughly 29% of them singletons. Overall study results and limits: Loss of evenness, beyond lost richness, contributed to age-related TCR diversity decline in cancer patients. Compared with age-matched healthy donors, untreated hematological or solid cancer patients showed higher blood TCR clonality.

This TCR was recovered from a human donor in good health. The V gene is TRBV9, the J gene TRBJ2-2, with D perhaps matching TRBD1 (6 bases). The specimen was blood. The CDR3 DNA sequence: TGTGACAGCAGCGTAGGTCAGGGGCCCTACACCGGGGAGCTGTTTTTT. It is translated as CDSSVGQGPYTGELFF.